The subject of this entry is one T cell receptor (beta chain). The sample belongs to a study of technical replicates of blood from a handful of donors. TCRdb's copy holds only in-frame clones and misses some; the assay was immunoSEQ multiplex PCR. The sample shows 95,000 or so clones, approximately 96% of them seen only once. The V end was cut by 7 bases, the J end by 7 bases, with 13 bases between. Germline CDR1 is MNHNS and CDR2 is SASEGT. The CDR3 covers 12 residues. The source is a human donor in good health. Material: T cells isolated from PBMCs. The V gene is TRBV6-1, the J gene TRBJ1-1; D call uncertain. CDR3 DNA sequence: TGTGCCAGCAAATACGGGAATAGTGAAGCTTTCTTT. This encodes CASKYGNSEAFF.